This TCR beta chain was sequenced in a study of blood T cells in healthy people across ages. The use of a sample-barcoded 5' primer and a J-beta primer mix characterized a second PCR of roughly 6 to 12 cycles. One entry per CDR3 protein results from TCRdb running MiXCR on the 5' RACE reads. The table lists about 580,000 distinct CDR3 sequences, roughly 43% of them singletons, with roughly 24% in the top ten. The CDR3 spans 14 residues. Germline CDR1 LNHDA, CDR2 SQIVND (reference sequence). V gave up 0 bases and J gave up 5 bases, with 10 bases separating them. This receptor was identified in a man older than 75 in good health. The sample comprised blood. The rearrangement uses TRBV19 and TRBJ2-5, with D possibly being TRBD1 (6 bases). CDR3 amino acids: CASSIDGQSETQYF. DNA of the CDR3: TGTGCCAGTAGTATAGATGGACAGTCCGAGACCCAGTACTTC.